These 32 T cell receptor beta chains originate from one sample sequenced in a study of T cells in Graves' hyperthyroidism and ophthalmopathy. Using RNA transcripts as the source, TCR beta CDR3 regions were amplified. With the HTBI primer set, the TCR CDR3 went through a first round of RT-PCR. TCRdb independently ran MiXCR on the multiplex PCR reads; one entry per CDR3 protein. This table holds about 300,000 distinct CDR3 sequences, around 20% found once. The sequenced sample was blood. These receptors originate from a man aged 50 to 59 with Graves' ophthalmopathy.

This clonotype was recorded at least ten times. The gene calls are TRBV10-3 and TRBJ1-1; D not certain. The germline V gene encodes CDR1 ENHRY and CDR2 SYGVKD. This CDR3 has 12 amino acids. V lost 10 bases and J lost 1, with 10 bases in between. The CDR3 loop is CANGRENTEAFF. In nucleotides, the CDR3 is TGTGCCAACGGACGGGAGAACACTGAAGCTTTCTTT.

This clonotype was seen only a few times. The rearrangement uses TRBV28 and TRBJ2-3; a weak D match, TRBD1 (5 bases). V lost 7 bases and J lost 4, with 12 bases in between. Germline V CDR1 and CDR2: MDHEN, SYDVKM. The CDR3 spans 13 residues. This CDR3 reads CASIRVGADTQYF. The CDR3 region has the DNA TGTGCCAGCATCAGGGTGGGCGCAGATACGCAGTATTTT.

This clonotype was found a few times. The DNA for the CDR3 is TGTGCCAGCTCTCCGGGGGACAGGGAGTACTACGAGCAGTACTTC. Its protein is CASSPGDREYYEQYF. The chain has TRBV18 and TRBJ2-7; 9 nucleotides line up with TRBD1. Germline V CDR1 and CDR2: KGHSH, LQKENI. Trimming cost V 6 bases and J 3 bases; bases outside gene matches: 9. The CDR3 contains 15 residues.

This chain joins TRBV10-3 and TRBJ2-2; no reliable D call. The CDR3 is 15 amino acids. Germline V CDR1 and CDR2: ENHRY, SYGVKD. The germline V and J ends were trimmed by 3 bases and 5 bases, with 13 bases remaining between them. The CDR3 DNA reads as TGTGCCATCAGTGAATCTAGGGTCTCGACCGGGGAGCTGTTTTTT. The encoded protein is CAISESRVSTGELFF.

This clonotype came up many times. This chain joins TRBV12-3 or TRBV12-4 and TRBJ1-1, with D unresolved. CDR3 length equals 13 residues. The germline V and J ends were trimmed by 6 bases and 4 bases, with 12 bases remaining between them. The CDR3 spells CASRLGVPTEAFF. As DNA, the CDR3 is TGTGCCAGCAGGCTGGGCGTTCCCACTGAAGCTTTCTTT.

The chain links TRBV5-1 to TRBJ1-1; TRBD1 matches at 8 bases. The germline gives CDR1 SGHRS, CDR2 YFSETQ. The CDR3 spans 17 residues. V shed 0 bases, J shed 7 bases, and the junction held 14 bases outside the gene matches. DNA of the CDR3: TGCGCCAGCAGCTTGGTGGGCCAGGGGGCGATCTGGAGTGAAGCTTTCTTT. Protein: CASSLVGQGAIWSEAFF.

The chain combines TRBV6-9 with TRBJ1-5; 8 bases line up with TRBD1. The germline gives CDR1 MNHGY, CDR2 SVAAGI. Unmatched junction bases numbered 6, after V lost 0 bases and J lost 5 bases. The CDR3 totals 16 residues. The DNA of the CDR3 is TGTGCCAGCAGTTATTCGGCAGGGGGCTTATATCAGCCCCAGCATTTT. It translates to CASSYSAGGLYQPQHF.

This clonotype was observed at least ten times. This chain connects TRBV11-2 to TRBJ1-3; TRBD1 agrees at 7 bases. The germline gives CDR1 SGHAT, CDR2 FQNNGV. The length of the CDR3 is 17 residues. J was trimmed by 0 bases and V by 2 bases; bases with no gene match: 7. The CDR3 bases are TGTGCCAGCAGCTTAAGGCCCCAGGGGGACTCTGGAAACACCATATATTTT. Protein sequence: CASSLRPQGDSGNTIYF.

This rearrangement joins TRBV14 to TRBJ1-2; a weak D match, TRBD1 (5 bases). Trimming removed 6 bases from V and 4 bases from J, with 18 bases in between. The CDR3 spans 15 residues. Germline values: CDR1 SGHDN, CDR2 FVKESK. CDR3 nucleotides: TGTGCCAGCAGTCGGGGGTCCGGAGGCGGCTATGGCTACACCTTC. Translation: CASSRGSGGGYGYTF.

The V call is TRBV6-1, the J call TRBJ1-6, with D perhaps matching TRBD1 (5 bases). Germline V gene data show CDR1 as MNHNS and CDR2 as SASEGT. This CDR3 spans 15 amino acids. Trimming stripped 3 bases from V and 7 bases from J, with 13 bases between. CDR3 DNA: TGTGCCAGCAGTGACCCACAGGTCCTAAATTCACCCCTCCACTTT. Protein: CASSDPQVLNSPLHF.

As to this clonotype: Possible read error: a much larger clone is one base away. The chain combines TRBV5-1 with TRBJ2-7; 7 bases match TRBD2. This CDR3 spans 17 amino acids. Germline V gives CDR1 SGHRS, CDR2 YFSETQ. The CDR3 spells CASSLDGSGYSSYGQYF. In DNA form, the CDR3 reads TGCGCCAGCAGCTTGGATGGTAGCGGGTACAGCTCCTACGGGCAGTACTTC.

This chain joins TRBV7-3 and TRBJ2-7; unclear D gene. Per germline, CDR1 SGHTA and CDR2 FQGTGA. The V and J ends lost 1 base and 6 bases respectively, with 10 bases between them. The CDR3 covers 13 residues. The CDR3: CASSLSLTAEQYF. In nucleotides, the CDR3 is TGTGCCAGCAGCTTAAGTTTGACCGCCGAGCAGTACTTC. The full variable domain, with the rest looked up from reference TRBV7-3 and TRBJ2-7, is GAGVSQTPSNKVTEKGKYVELRCDPISGHTALYWYRQSLGQGPEFLIYFQGTGAADDSGLPNDRFFAVRPEGSVSTLKIQRTERGDSAVYLCASSLSLTAEQYFGPGTRLTVT.

This clonotype came up many times. The chain combines TRBV30 with TRBJ2-5; tentative D call: TRBD1 (6 bases). CDR1 and CDR2 (germline): GTSNPN, SVGIG (reference sequence). This CDR3 comprises 13 residues. Between the trimmed V and J ends, which lost 3 bases and 9 bases, there was a span of 17 bases. The CDR3 nucleotides are TGTGCCTGGAGCAGGACAGCGTTCGAGGCCCAGTACTTC. It is translated as CAWSRTAFEAQYF.

The chain uses TRBV2 and TRBJ2-1, with 12 bases lining up with TRBD2. The junction had 8 bases not matched to a gene; V was cut back by 2 bases and J by 9 bases. The CDR3 sequence is 16 residues long. Germline-derived CDR1 and CDR2 are SNHLY and FYNNEI. The CDR3 protein is CASSELAGGPRAEQFF. The CDR3 DNA reads as TGTGCCAGCAGTGAACTAGCGGGAGGGCCTAGGGCTGAGCAGTTCTTC.

This clonotype was counted once. This chain connects TRBV29-1 to TRBJ1-2, with D unclear. Germline CDR1 reads SQVTM; CDR2 reads ANQGSEA. The CDR3 contains 11 residues. The CDR3 DNA follows: TGCAGTACTTGGGCTAACTATGGCTACACCTTC. Encoded protein: CSTWANYGYTF.

This clonotype was counted a few times. This chain joins TRBV10-3 and TRBJ2-2; D call uncertain. CDR1 and CDR2 from the germline V gene are ENHRY and SYGVKD. The CDR3 runs 13 residues. V gave up 4 bases and J gave up 4 bases, with 7 bases separating them. CDR3 DNA: TGTGCCATCAGTGGGGCGACCACCGGGGAGCTGTTTTTT. The encoded protein is CAISGATTGELFF.

This chain links TRBV19 with TRBJ2-7; 8 positions agree with TRBD2. The V segment lost 6 bases and the J segment 0 bases; nucleotides outside the gene matches: 4. The length of the CDR3 is 14 residues. Germline V lookup: CDR1 LNHDA, CDR2 SQIVND (reference sequence). Here the CDR3 reads CASSKSGSSYEQYF. CDR3 coding DNA: TGTGCCAGTAGCAAAAGCGGGAGCTCCTACGAGCAGTACTTC.

With regard to this clonotype: This sequence may be a read error, since a much larger clone differs from it by one base. The CDR3 sequence is CASSLMGADGHTF. CDR3 in DNA: TGTGCCAGCAGTTTAATGGGCGCAGATGGCCACACCTTC. This chain uses TRBV5-5 with TRBJ1-2; D is ambiguous. There are 13 residues in the CDR3. CDR1 is SGHKS, CDR2 YYEKEE, per germline (reference sequence). Combining the CDR3 with reference TRBV5-5 and TRBJ1-2 gives the whole variable domain DAGVTQSPTHLIKTRGQQVTLRCSPISGHKSVSWYQQVLGQGPQFIFQYYEKEERGRGNFPDRFSARQFPNYSSELNVNALLLGDSALYLCASSLMGADGHTFGSGTRLTVV.

The table lists this clonotype with many counts. The J gene is TRBJ2-1, the V gene TRBV30, with 8 bases that match TRBD2. The CDR3 has 13 residues. Trimming removed 1 base from V and 9 bases from J; junction bases left unmatched: 5. Germline V gives CDR1 GTSNPN, CDR2 SVGIG (reference sequence). CDR3 protein: CAWSASLAGEQFF. For the CDR3, the DNA is TGTGCCTGGAGTGCCAGCCTAGCGGGTGAGCAGTTCTTC.

The rearrangement links TRBV28 to TRBJ1-3, with unresolved D. CDR3 length: 18 amino acids. The germline gives CDR1 MDHEN, CDR2 SYDVKM. The germline V and J ends were trimmed by 3 bases and 0 bases, with 18 bases remaining between them. CDR3 residues: CASSFSGGRPLSGNTIYF. The CDR3 nucleotides are TGTGCCAGCAGTTTTTCGGGCGGACGCCCCCTCTCTGGAAACACCATATATTTT.

This clonotype was picked up a small number of times. The CDR3, as DNA: TGTGCCAGCAGTGGGGACGCCTATAGCAATCAGCCCCAGCATTTT. This translates into CASSGDAYSNQPQHF. The chain carries TRBV6-1 and TRBJ1-5; the D gene is possibly TRBD1 (5 bases). The V gene's germline CDR1 is MNHNS and CDR2 SASEGT. The CDR3 length is 15 residues. With 4 bases removed from V and 0 bases from J, the gap between germline ends came to 10 bases.

This clonotype was recorded at least ten times. The chain carries TRBV28 and TRBJ2-4; D not resolved. The germline V gene has CDR1 MDHEN and CDR2 SYDVKM. This CDR3 has 14 amino acids. V lost 2 bases and J lost 0, with 5 bases in between. CDR3 in amino acids: CASSLELAKNIQYF. In DNA form, the CDR3 reads TGTGCCAGCAGTTTAGAACTAGCCAAAAACATTCAGTACTTC.

This chain uses TRBV28 with TRBJ2-1; 12 bases agree with TRBD2. Germline V gene sequence: CDR1 MDHEN, CDR2 SYDVKM. V was pared by 2 bases and J by 3 bases, with 11 bases of the junction left unmatched. The length of the CDR3 is 19 residues. In nucleotides, the CDR3 is TGTGCCAGCAGTTTAATCTCTCCCGGGACTAGCGGGTTCTACAATGAGCAGTTCTTC. Protein product: CASSLISPGTSGFYNEQFF.

The rearrangement uses TRBV29-1 and TRBJ2-2; weak D call: TRBD1 (6 bases). V lost 5 bases and J lost 6, with 19 bases in between. This CDR3 has 15 residues. Germline V gives CDR1 SQVTM, CDR2 ANQGSEA. The CDR3 is CSVTTGLTGSGELFF. CDR3 DNA sequence: TGCAGCGTTACGACAGGTCTTACGGGATCCGGGGAGCTGTTTTTT.

V usage is TRBV2 and J usage is TRBJ2-1; TRBD2 is a possible D gene (5 bases). CDR1 is SNHLY, CDR2 FYNNEI, per germline. CDR3 length equals 13 residues. The V end lost 3 bases, the J end lost 12 bases, and 15 bases lay between the germline ends. Written as DNA, the CDR3 is TGTGCCAGCAGTGACGATCGGGGAAGAAGGCAGTTCTTC. Protein product: CASSDDRGRRQFF.

This clonotype was seen a handful of times. The chain has TRBV2 and TRBJ1-5, with D perhaps matching TRBD1 (5 bases). V lost 10 bases, J lost 9 bases, and 19 bases lay in between. This CDR3 is built from 13 residues. Germline V gene lookup returns CDR1 SNHLY and CDR2 FYNNEI. In nucleotides, the CDR3 is TGTGCCAACTATACAGGCGGTGAGGGGCCCCAGCATTTT. It is translated as CANYTGGEGPQHF.

This clonotype was seen more than once but under ten times. The gene calls are TRBV30 and TRBJ2-7; D gene unclear. The germline CDR1 and CDR2 sequences are GTSNPN and SVGIG (reference sequence). This CDR3 has 13 amino acids. The germline V and J ends were trimmed by 0 bases and 3 bases, with 9 bases remaining between them. The CDR3 DNA reads as TGTGCCTGGAGTGTAATGGGCAACTACGAGCAGTACTTC. It is translated as CAWSVMGNYEQYF.

The chain employs TRBV5-6 and TRBJ1-6, with D uncertain. Trimming pared 3 bases from V and 8 bases from J, leaving 9 bases between. The CDR3 has 13 residues. In germline, CDR1 is SGHDT, CDR2 YYEEEE. The CDR3 sequence: CASSSGSYSPLHF. As DNA, the CDR3 is TGTGCCAGCAGCTCGGGCAGCTATTCACCCCTCCACTTT.

Only a few counts were recorded for this clonotype. The chain combines TRBV19 with TRBJ1-5; 8 positions agree with TRBD1. The junction had 8 bases not matched to a gene; V was cut back by 6 bases and J by 7 bases. The CDR3 sequence is 14 residues long. Germline V CDR1 and CDR2: LNHDA, SQIVND (reference sequence). The chain's CDR3 is CASSNQGAGQPQHF. The CDR3 nucleotides read TGTGCCAGTAGCAATCAGGGGGCCGGGCAGCCCCAGCATTTT.

A few counts support this clonotype. The chain uses TRBV5-1 and TRBJ1-2; TRBD1 is a possible D gene (6 bases). Per the germline V gene, CDR1 is SGHRS and CDR2 is YFSETQ. The CDR3 runs to 14 residues. V shed 2 bases and J shed 4 bases, with 12 bases lying between them. CDR3 sequence reads: CASSFQGSGYGYTF. In DNA form, the CDR3 reads TGCGCCAGCAGCTTTCAGGGGAGTGGCTATGGCTACACCTTC. The whole variable domain, filled in from reference TRBV5-1 and TRBJ1-2, reads KAGVTQTPRYLIKTRGQQVTLSCSPISGHRSVSWYQQTPGQGLQFLFEYFSETQRNKGNFPGRFSGRQFSNSRSEMNVSTLELGDSALYLCASSFQGSGYGYTFGSGTRLTVV.

This clonotype has only a few counts. The chain recombines TRBV29-1 with TRBJ2-4, with D unclear. V lost 7 bases and J 6 bases, leaving 4 bases between the germline ends. The length of the CDR3 is 9 residues. Germline V gene lookup returns CDR1 SQVTM and CDR2 ANQGSEA. The CDR3 bases are TGCAGCGAGATAAACATTCAGTACTTC. Translated: CSEINIQYF. Supplemented by reference TRBV29-1 and TRBJ2-4, the full variable domain reads SAVISQKPSRDICQRGTSLTIQCQVDSQVTMMFWYRQQPGQSLTLIATANQGSEATYESGFVIDKFPISRPNLTFSTLTVSNMSPEDSSIYLCSEINIQYFGAGTRLSVL.

This chain uses TRBV2 with TRBJ1-4, with D tentatively TRBD1 (6 bases). This CDR3 has 15 amino acids. Trimming pared 2 bases from V and 5 bases from J, leaving 12 bases between. Per the germline V gene, CDR1 is SNHLY and CDR2 is FYNNEI. CDR3 sequence (DNA): TGTGCCAGCAGTGAATTGGGGGCCTCCAATGAAAAACTGTTTTTT. The encoded protein is CASSELGASNEKLFF.